The T cell receptor (beta chain) under discussion was sequenced for a study of Ad26.COV2.S vaccination and SARS-CoV-2 variants. Study in general: Donor participated within the Ad26.COV2.S arm of the COV1001 trial.

Deletions cut 0 bases from V and 0 bases from J, with 15 bases between. CDR3 length: 17 amino acids. Germline CDR1 is SGHDN and CDR2 is FVKESK. Specified treatment: around 19 received Ad26.COV2.S at low or high dose, single or two shots; 5 received placebo; per-sample allocation not given. Sampling took place 63 days after the first vaccine or placebo injection. An Ad26 vector expressing Wuhan-strain SARS-CoV-2 spike served as the vaccine. Assay used: immunoSEQ multiplex PCR; TCRdb lists only in-frame clones, some missing. The sample lists about 350,000 clones, roughly 81% occurring once. The TCR sequence derives from a person aged 18-60 years who received the Ad26.COV2.S COVID-19 vaccine or a placebo. The chain joins TRBV14 to TRBJ2-7, with a possible D match to TRBD1 (5 bases). The sample here was peripheral blood, taken in a trial of Ad26.COV2.S vaccine versus placebo. DNA for the CDR3: TGTGCCAGCAGCCAAGATCCTACAGACAGTAGCTCCTACGAGCAGTACTTC. The encoded protein is CASSQDPTDSSSYEQYF.